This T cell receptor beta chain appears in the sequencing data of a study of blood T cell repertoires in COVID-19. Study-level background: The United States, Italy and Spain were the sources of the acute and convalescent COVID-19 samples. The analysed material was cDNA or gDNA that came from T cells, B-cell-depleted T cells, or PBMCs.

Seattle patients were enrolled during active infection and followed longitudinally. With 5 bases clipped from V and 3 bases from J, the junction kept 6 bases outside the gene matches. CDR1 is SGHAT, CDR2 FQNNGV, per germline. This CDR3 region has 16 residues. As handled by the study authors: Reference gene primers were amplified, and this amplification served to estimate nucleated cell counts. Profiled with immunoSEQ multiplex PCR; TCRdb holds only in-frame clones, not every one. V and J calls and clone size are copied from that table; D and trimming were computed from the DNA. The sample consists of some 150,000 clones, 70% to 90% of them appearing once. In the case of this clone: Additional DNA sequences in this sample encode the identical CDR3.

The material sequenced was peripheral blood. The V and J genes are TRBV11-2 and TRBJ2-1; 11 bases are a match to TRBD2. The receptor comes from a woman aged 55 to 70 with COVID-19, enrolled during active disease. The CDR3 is CASSPRLAGSYNEQFF. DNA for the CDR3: TGTGCCAGCAGCCCAAGACTAGCGGGGAGCTACAATGAGCAGTTCTTC.